The following is a TCR beta chain sequence with its context. Its specificity is unknown. These data are taken from a study of CD8+ T cells in alopecia areata. Overall study results and limits: The study found tofacitinib significantly decreased scalp clonality and expanded CD8+ clones among the top 100.

Treatment here: oral pan-JAK inhibitor, 5-10 mg twice daily. Germline V gene lookup returns CDR1 SQVTM and CDR2 ANQGSEA. The CDR3 is made up of 13 amino acids. The V and J ends lost 6 bases and 2 bases, in that order; junction bases with no gene match: 1. It was cDNA, reverse transcribed from extracted RNA, that served as the sequencing template. Generated by immunoSEQ multiplex PCR, the TCRdb table keeps only in-frame clones and is missing some. Of over 150,000 clones listed, around 60% are singletons. The rearrangement uses TRBV29-1 and TRBJ1-6, with 7 bases matching TRBD1. Sample: CD4+ T cells sorted from blood, taken at week 24, from a patient treated with tofacitinib. The sequence derives from a human donor with alopecia areata. For the CDR3, the DNA is TGCAGCGTCCAGGGGGCCTATAATTCACCCCTCCACTTT. Translation gives CSVQGAYNSPLHF.